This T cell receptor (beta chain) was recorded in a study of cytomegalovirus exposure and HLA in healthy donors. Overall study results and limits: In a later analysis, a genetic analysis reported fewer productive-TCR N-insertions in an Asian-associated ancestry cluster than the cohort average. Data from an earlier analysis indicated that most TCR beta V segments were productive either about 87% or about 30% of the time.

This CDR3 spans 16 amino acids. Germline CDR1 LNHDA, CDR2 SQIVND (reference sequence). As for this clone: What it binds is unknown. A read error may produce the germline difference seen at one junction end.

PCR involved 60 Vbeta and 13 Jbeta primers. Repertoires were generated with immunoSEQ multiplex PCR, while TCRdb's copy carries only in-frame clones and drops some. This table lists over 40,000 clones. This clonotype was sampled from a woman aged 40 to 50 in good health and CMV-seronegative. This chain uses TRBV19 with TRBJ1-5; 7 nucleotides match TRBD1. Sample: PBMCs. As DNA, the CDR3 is TGTGCCAGTAGTATGAGCAGGGGGTATAGCAATCAGCACCAGCATTTT. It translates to CASSMSRGYSNQHQHF.